This T cell receptor beta chain stems from a study of T-cell memory formation after mild COVID-19. Between the trimmed V and J ends, which lost 4 bases and 0 bases, there was a span of 10 bases. CDR1 and CDR2 from the germline V gene are MGHDK and SYGVNS. The CDR3 has 14 residues. MiXCR was run by TCRdb on the 5' RACE reads, yielding one entry per CDR3 protein. The table lists 200,000 or so distinct CDR3 sequences, more than 15% of them singletons. V is TRBV25-1 and J is TRBJ2-7, with a weak D call TRBD1 (6 bases). The origin of this receptor is an adult woman who had mild COVID-19 (a few samples of this study predate the infection). Cell type and time point are not known. The sample consisted of PBMCs or a T cell subset sorted from them (not recorded which). For the CDR3, the DNA is TGTGCCAGCAGTGGGGGGCAGAGCTCCTACGAGCAGTACTTC. Its translation is CASSGGQSSYEQYF.